This TCR beta chain originates from a study of beta chain features in type 1 diabetes. General observations from the study: Small HLA sub-analyses could not settle whether HLA shapes TCRB rearrangement. In all four CD4+ subsets, TCRB CDR3 length was significantly, moderately reduced in type 1 diabetes.

Trimming cost V 0 bases and J 6 bases; bases outside gene matches: 6. Germline CDR1 reads SGHDT; CDR2 reads YYEEEE. The CDR3 has 15 residues. Expressed TCRB transcripts were sequenced because the isolated RNA had all been reverse transcribed beforehand. Using immunoSEQ multiplex PCR, the repertoire was profiled, and TCRdb retains in-frame clones only, with some absent. This table holds about 650,000 clones, roughly an eighth found once. A heparinised blood draw that averaged approximately 110 mL was obtained once from each donor. This clone was seen more than once but under ten times. Its cognate antigen is unknown.

This sequence joins TRBV5-6 and TRBJ1-5; 7 nucleotides agree with TRBD1. This sequence was found in a man aged 25-45 years with type 1 diabetes. Sequenced input: naive CD4+ T cells from blood. CDR3 loop: CASSLVGQASQPQHF. For the CDR3, the DNA is TGTGCCAGCAGCTTGGTCGGACAGGCCTCTCAGCCCCAGCATTTT.